This T cell receptor beta chain derives from a study of cytomegalovirus exposure and HLA in healthy donors. Regarding the study as a whole: A later analysis showed HLA-associated TCR beta chains outstripping equally common others in clonal expansion.

Comment on this clone: The antigen is undetermined. Other DNA sequences in this sample translate to the same CDR3.

In the PCR, 60 Vbeta and 13 Jbeta primers were used. TCRdb's copy holds only in-frame clones and misses some; the assay was immunoSEQ multiplex PCR. The sample lists around 150,000 clones, 80% seen once, with about 9.6% in the top ten. Unrecorded immune exposures were likely, despite nominal health at sampling. The V gene lost 0 bases and the J gene lost 1 base, with 7 bases spanning the gap. Germline assignment: CDR1 SGDLS and CDR2 YYNGEE. The CDR3 runs to 14 residues. This chain uses TRBV9 with TRBJ1-1; D not certain. The clonotype was recovered from a man between 18 and 35 years old in good health and CMV-seropositive. Sample: PBMCs. In DNA form, the CDR3 reads TGTGCCAGCAGCGTAGTTTCAGGGAACACTGAAGCTTTCTTT. Translation gives CASSVVSGNTEAFF.